By share, the clone carrying this TCR beta chain ranks as medium-sized (0.01 to 0.1%). Per the germline V gene, CDR1 is DFQATT and CDR2 is SNEGSKA (reference sequence). The CDR3 length is 15 residues. The ends were cut back, 2 bases at V and 0 bases at J, with 10 bases in the middle. This record belongs to a study of T-cell memory formation after mild COVID-19. TCRdb independently ran MiXCR on the 5' RACE reads; one entry per CDR3 protein. Among over 350,000 distinct CDR3 sequences listed, 16% were seen once. This sequence was found in a man younger than 35 who had mild COVID-19 (a few samples of this study predate the infection). Cell type and time point are not known. The chain has TRBV20-1 and TRBJ2-2; perhaps TRBD2 as D (6 bases). Material: PBMCs or a T cell subset sorted from them (not recorded which). CDR3: CSARLRGTNTGELFF. Here the CDR3 DNA reads TGCAGTGCTAGACTACGGGGGACGAACACCGGGGAGCTGTTTTTT.